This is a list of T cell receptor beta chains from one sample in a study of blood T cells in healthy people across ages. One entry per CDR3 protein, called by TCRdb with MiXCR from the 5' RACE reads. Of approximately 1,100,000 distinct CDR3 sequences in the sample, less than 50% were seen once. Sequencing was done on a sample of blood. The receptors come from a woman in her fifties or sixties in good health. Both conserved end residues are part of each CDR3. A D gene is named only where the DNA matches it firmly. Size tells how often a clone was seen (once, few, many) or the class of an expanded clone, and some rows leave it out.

cdr3_nt: TGTGCCATCACTAGGGGGACAGGGGACTACGAGCAGTACTTC
cdr3_aa: CAITRGTGDYEQYF
d_call: TRBD1
v_call: TRBV10-3
clone_size: -
j_call: TRBJ2-7

cdr3_nt: TGTGCCAGCAGCCAAGATCCCGGCTATGGCTACACCTTC
cdr3_aa: CASSQDPGYGYTF
d_call: -
v_call: TRBV14
clone_size: few
j_call: TRBJ1-2

cdr3_nt: TGCAGCGTTGCCAGGGGGCCGGCCTCTAATGAAAAACTGTTTTTT
cdr3_aa: CSVARGPASNEKLFF
d_call: TRBD1
v_call: TRBV29-1
clone_size: -
j_call: TRBJ1-4

cdr3_nt: TGCAGCGCCCGTGGAGGCAGTTGGGGTGAGCAGTTCTTC
cdr3_aa: CSARGGSWGEQFF
d_call: -
v_call: TRBV29-1
clone_size: few
j_call: TRBJ2-1

cdr3_nt: TGTGCCATCAGCCGACTAGCGGAACCTTACGAGCAGTACTTC
cdr3_aa: CAISRLAEPYEQYF
d_call: TRBD2
v_call: TRBV10-3
clone_size: -
j_call: TRBJ2-7

cdr3_nt: TGTGCCAGCAGCTTTATCGGGATAGGGGCGGATACTTCCTACAATGAGCAGTTCTTC
cdr3_aa: CASSFIGIGADTSYNEQFF
d_call: -
v_call: TRBV7-2
clone_size: -
j_call: TRBJ2-1

cdr3_nt: TGTGCCAGCAGCCGCACGGCTAGCGGGCCTCCTCCATCTAGCACAGATACGCAGTATTTT
cdr3_aa: CASSRTASGPPPSSTDTQYF
d_call: TRBD2
v_call: TRBV7-8
clone_size: -
j_call: TRBJ2-3

cdr3_nt: TGTGCCAGCAGTCTCCTGCTAGCGAAAAATGAGCAGTTCTTC
cdr3_aa: CASSLLLAKNEQFF
d_call: -
v_call: TRBV12-3/TRBV12-4
clone_size: -
j_call: TRBJ2-1

cdr3_nt: TGTGCCAGCAGCCCCGGGGACCGCCTAGGTTCACCCCTCCACTTT
cdr3_aa: CASSPGDRLGSPLHF
d_call: -
v_call: TRBV7-8
clone_size: -
j_call: TRBJ1-6

cdr3_nt: TGCAGTGGGAGGCAGTTGGGGGTCGGAGAGACCCAGTACTTC
cdr3_aa: CSGRQLGVGETQYF
d_call: -
v_call: TRBV20-1
clone_size: once
j_call: TRBJ2-5

cdr3_nt: TGTGCCAGCAGCCCTGGGACAGGGGCGTATGAAAAACTGTTTTTT
cdr3_aa: CASSPGTGAYEKLFF
d_call: TRBD1
v_call: TRBV7-8
clone_size: -
j_call: TRBJ1-4

cdr3_nt: TGTGCCAGCAGTTCCCGAACACTACTAGCGGTCACAGATACGCAGTATTTT
cdr3_aa: CASSSRTLLAVTDTQYF
d_call: TRBD2
v_call: TRBV6-2/TRBV6-3
clone_size: few
j_call: TRBJ2-3

cdr3_nt: TGCAGTGCTATCGTGACAGGAGGCCACTACGAGCAGTACTTC
cdr3_aa: CSAIVTGGHYEQYF
d_call: -
v_call: TRBV20-1
clone_size: -
j_call: TRBJ2-7

cdr3_nt: TGTGCCAGCAGCCAGGACCTGGGACAGGGCTGCGAGCAGTACTTC
cdr3_aa: CASSQDLGQGCEQYF
d_call: TRBD1
v_call: TRBV3-1
clone_size: -
j_call: TRBJ2-7

cdr3_nt: TGTGCCAGCAGTAACATCAGGACTGAAGCTTTCTTT
cdr3_aa: CASSNIRTEAFF
d_call: -
v_call: TRBV6-5
clone_size: -
j_call: TRBJ1-1

cdr3_nt: TGTGCCAGCAGTCCACGGACAGCGATGGGCCGTTACGAGCAGTACTTC
cdr3_aa: CASSPRTAMGRYEQYF
d_call: -
v_call: TRBV28
clone_size: many
j_call: TRBJ2-7

cdr3_nt: TGCAGCGTTGCTACAGGGTTGGGTGATACGCAGTATTTT
cdr3_aa: CSVATGLGDTQYF
d_call: -
v_call: TRBV29-1
clone_size: -
j_call: TRBJ2-3

cdr3_nt: TGCGCCAGCAGCTTGGACGGCGGAGCCTACGAGCAGTACTTC
cdr3_aa: CASSLDGGAYEQYF
d_call: -
v_call: TRBV5-1
clone_size: many
j_call: TRBJ2-7

cdr3_nt: TGTGCCAGCAAGCCGGGAGGGCTTCCCTACGAGCAGTACTTC
cdr3_aa: CASKPGGLPYEQYF
d_call: TRBD2
v_call: TRBV2
clone_size: -
j_call: TRBJ2-7

cdr3_nt: TGTGCCAGCAGCACCCAAGAGGGGTCAGCAGATACGCAGTATTTT
cdr3_aa: CASSTQEGSADTQYF
d_call: -
v_call: TRBV16
clone_size: few
j_call: TRBJ2-3

cdr3_nt: TGTGCCAGCACCGTCGGTAAAGCGGCGGGGAATGAGCAGTTCTTC
cdr3_aa: CASTVGKAAGNEQFF
d_call: -
v_call: TRBV2
clone_size: -
j_call: TRBJ2-1

cdr3_nt: TGTGCCAGCTCACCCGTACGAGAGGAGCAGTACTTC
cdr3_aa: CASSPVREEQYF
d_call: -
v_call: TRBV18
clone_size: -
j_call: TRBJ2-4

cdr3_nt: TGCAGTGCTAGAGATCCGATGACTAGCGGGGCACCCTACGAGCAGTACTTC
cdr3_aa: CSARDPMTSGAPYEQYF
d_call: TRBD2
v_call: TRBV20-1
clone_size: few
j_call: TRBJ2-7

cdr3_nt: TGCAGCGTTGACGGGGGGAATGAGCAGTACTTC
cdr3_aa: CSVDGGNEQYF
d_call: TRBD2
v_call: TRBV29-1
clone_size: -
j_call: TRBJ2-5

cdr3_nt: TGTGCCAGCAGTGTGGCGGGGCGGCTTTCCTACGAGCAGTACTTC
cdr3_aa: CASSVAGRLSYEQYF
d_call: -
v_call: TRBV6-1
clone_size: -
j_call: TRBJ2-7

cdr3_nt: TGTGCCAGCAGTTACTTGGGTCCTAGCGGGTACACAGATACGCAGTATTTT
cdr3_aa: CASSYLGPSGYTDTQYF
d_call: TRBD2
v_call: TRBV6-5
clone_size: -
j_call: TRBJ2-3

cdr3_nt: TGTGCCAGCAGCCAACGACTCAACTACAATGAGCAGTTCTTC
cdr3_aa: CASSQRLNYNEQFF
d_call: -
v_call: TRBV3-1
clone_size: few
j_call: TRBJ2-1

cdr3_nt: TGTGCCAGCAGTTACCAGGGCAGACAGGGTTACGAGCAGTACTTC
cdr3_aa: CASSYQGRQGYEQYF
d_call: TRBD1
v_call: TRBV6-5
clone_size: -
j_call: TRBJ2-7

cdr3_nt: TGCAGTGCTCTCAGGGGTCCCTACGAGCAGTACTTC
cdr3_aa: CSALRGPYEQYF
d_call: -
v_call: TRBV20-1
clone_size: -
j_call: TRBJ2-7

cdr3_nt: TGCGCCAGCAGTGAGTCCAGACAGTACAATGAGCAGTTCTTC
cdr3_aa: CASSESRQYNEQFF
d_call: -
v_call: TRBV10-2
clone_size: few
j_call: TRBJ2-1

cdr3_nt: TGCAGCGTTGCGGCGGGAGGTCTAGCGGGAGGTTACCGTTCCAATGAGCAGTACTTC
cdr3_aa: CSVAAGGLAGGYRSNEQYF
d_call: TRBD2
v_call: TRBV29-1
clone_size: -
j_call: TRBJ2-5

cdr3_nt: TGCGCCAGCAGCTTAGGACAGGGGGCGTATAGCGAGACCCAGTACTTC
cdr3_aa: CASSLGQGAYSETQYF
d_call: TRBD1
v_call: TRBV5-1
clone_size: few
j_call: TRBJ2-5

cdr3_nt: TGCAGTGCTAGAGACGACAGGGGGATTCACGAGCAGTACTTC
cdr3_aa: CSARDDRGIHEQYF
d_call: TRBD1
v_call: TRBV20-1
clone_size: -
j_call: TRBJ2-7

cdr3_nt: TGTGCCAGCAGCCAACCAACAGGGGCCTCCTACGAGCAGTACTTC
cdr3_aa: CASSQPTGASYEQYF
d_call: TRBD1
v_call: TRBV4-2
clone_size: few
j_call: TRBJ2-7

cdr3_nt: TGCGCCAGTGCAGGGGACGGGCAAGAGACCCAGTACTTC
cdr3_aa: CASAGDGQETQYF
d_call: -
v_call: TRBV10-1
clone_size: few
j_call: TRBJ2-5

cdr3_nt: TGCGCCAGCAGCCGGCCGGACAGTAATTCACCCCTCCACTTT
cdr3_aa: CASSRPDSNSPLHF
d_call: -
v_call: TRBV4-1
clone_size: -
j_call: TRBJ1-6

cdr3_nt: TGTGCCAGCACCCGGACAGGGGGATCGGAGCAGTTCTTC
cdr3_aa: CASTRTGGSEQFF
d_call: TRBD1
v_call: TRBV6-1
clone_size: -
j_call: TRBJ2-1

cdr3_nt: TGTGCCAGCAGCCAAGGGACTAGCGGGGGGGTAGTGGATTACAATGAGCAGTTCTTC
cdr3_aa: CASSQGTSGGVVDYNEQFF
d_call: TRBD2
v_call: TRBV4-2
clone_size: -
j_call: TRBJ2-1

cdr3_nt: TGTGCCAGCAGCTCTGCTAGGGTGTCAGGGGATGAAAAACTGTTTTTT
cdr3_aa: CASSSARVSGDEKLFF
d_call: -
v_call: TRBV5-5
clone_size: -
j_call: TRBJ1-4

cdr3_nt: TGTGCCAGCAACCCCGGGACTTATGCACTAGATACGCAGTATTTT
cdr3_aa: CASNPGTYALDTQYF
d_call: -
v_call: TRBV27
clone_size: -
j_call: TRBJ2-3

cdr3_nt: TGCAGTGCTGGGCCGCGGGGGAGGGTAGGGTCAGATACGCAGTATTTT
cdr3_aa: CSAGPRGRVGSDTQYF
d_call: TRBD2
v_call: TRBV20-1
clone_size: -
j_call: TRBJ2-3

cdr3_nt: TGTGCCAGCGGACTAGCGGGTAACTACAATGAGCAGTTCTTC
cdr3_aa: CASGLAGNYNEQFF
d_call: TRBD2
v_call: TRBV2
clone_size: -
j_call: TRBJ2-1

cdr3_nt: TGTGCCAGCAGTTACTCCGGCACAGATACGCAGTATTTT
cdr3_aa: CASSYSGTDTQYF
d_call: -
v_call: TRBV6-5
clone_size: many
j_call: TRBJ2-3

cdr3_nt: TGCAGCTTCTGGGGCCTCCCAGGGTCTGATGGCTACACCTTC
cdr3_aa: CSFWGLPGSDGYTF
d_call: -
v_call: TRBV29-1
clone_size: few
j_call: TRBJ1-2

cdr3_nt: TGTGCCAGCAGTCGAGGCGACGAGCAGTACTTC
cdr3_aa: CASSRGDEQYF
d_call: -
v_call: TRBV7-9
clone_size: -
j_call: TRBJ2-7

cdr3_nt: TGTGCCAGCATCCAAGGGGGGGGCAAGCAGTATTTT
cdr3_aa: CASIQGGGKQYF
d_call: -
v_call: TRBV6-5
clone_size: -
j_call: TRBJ2-3

cdr3_nt: TGCAGTGCTATCGGGGTCTCCTACGAGCAGTACTTC
cdr3_aa: CSAIGVSYEQYF
d_call: -
v_call: TRBV20-1
clone_size: few
j_call: TRBJ2-7

cdr3_nt: TGTGCCAGCCTCTTGGGGTTGTCGGGTAAGGATGAGCAGTTCTTC
cdr3_aa: CASLLGLSGKDEQFF
d_call: -
v_call: TRBV6-1
clone_size: few
j_call: TRBJ2-1

cdr3_nt: TGTGCCAGCAGTGTACACTCGAACACTGAAGCTTTCTTT
cdr3_aa: CASSVHSNTEAFF
d_call: -
v_call: TRBV6-5
clone_size: -
j_call: TRBJ1-1

cdr3_nt: TGTGCCAGCATGACTCGAAGGGGGAGCTCTGGGGCCAACGTCCTGACTTTC
cdr3_aa: CASMTRRGSSGANVLTF
d_call: -
v_call: TRBV27
clone_size: few
j_call: TRBJ2-6